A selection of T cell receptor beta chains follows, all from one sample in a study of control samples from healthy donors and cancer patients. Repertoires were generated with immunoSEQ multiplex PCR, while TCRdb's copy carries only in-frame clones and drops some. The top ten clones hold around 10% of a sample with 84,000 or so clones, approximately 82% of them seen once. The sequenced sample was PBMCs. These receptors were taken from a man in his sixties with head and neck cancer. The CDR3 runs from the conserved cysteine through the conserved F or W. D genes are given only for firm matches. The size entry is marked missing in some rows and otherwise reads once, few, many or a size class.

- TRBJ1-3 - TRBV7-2 CASSLAVGRGNTIYF TGTGCCAGCAGCTTAGCGGTCGGGCGGGGAAACACCATATATTTT
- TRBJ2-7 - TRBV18 CASSPSTFSYEQYF TGTGCCAGCTCACCATCCACTTTCTCCTACGAGCAGTACTTC
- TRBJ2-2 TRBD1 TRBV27 CASKGTANTGELFF TGTGCCAGCAAGGGGACAGCCAACACCGGGGAGCTGTTTTTT
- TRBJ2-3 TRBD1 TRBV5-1 CASSLGQGADTQYF TGCGCCAGCAGCTTGGGGCAGGGGGCAGATACGCAGTATTTT
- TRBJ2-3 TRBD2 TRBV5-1 CASSSRGRLAGAAETQYF TGCGCCAGCAGCTCCCGCGGAAGACTAGCGGGAGCCGCGGAGACGCAGTATTTT
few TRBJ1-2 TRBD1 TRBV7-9 CASSFRQGDGYTF TGTGCCAGCAGCTTTCGACAGGGCGACGGCTACACCTTC
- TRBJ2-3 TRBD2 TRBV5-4 CASSLGLAGVDTQYF TGTGCCAGCAGCTTGGGACTAGCGGGAGTAGATACGCAGTATTTT
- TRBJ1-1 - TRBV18 CASSGVGDTEAFF TGTGCCAGCTCTGGGGTGGGTGACACTGAAGCTTTCTTT
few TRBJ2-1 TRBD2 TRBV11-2 CASSLDRAGFYNEQFF TGTGCCAGCAGCTTAGATAGAGCGGGGTTCTACAATGAGCAGTTCTTC
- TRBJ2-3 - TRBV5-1 CASRQRVDDADTQYF TGCGCCAGCAGGCAAAGGGTAGATGACGCAGATACGCAGTATTTT
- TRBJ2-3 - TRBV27 CASSSYSTDTQYF TGTGCCAGCAGTTCTTACTCCACAGATACGCAGTATTTT
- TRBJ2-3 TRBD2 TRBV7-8 CASSAGLAGRDTQYF TGTGCCAGCAGCGCGGGACTAGCGGGGAGGGATACGCAGTATTTT
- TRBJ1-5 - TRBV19 CASGGIFGNQPQHF TGTGCCAGTGGGGGGATCTTTGGCAATCAGCCCCAGCATTTT
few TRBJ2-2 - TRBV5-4 CASRILGSNTGELFF TGTGCCAGCAGGATACTGGGTTCGAACACCGGGGAGCTGTTTTTT
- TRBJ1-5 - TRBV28 CASRILEGRVTQPQHF TGTGCCAGCAGGATCTTGGAGGGCAGGGTGACACAGCCCCAGCATTTT
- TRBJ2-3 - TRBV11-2 CASSLNRFDTQYF TGTGCCAGCAGCTTAAACAGGTTCGATACGCAGTATTTT
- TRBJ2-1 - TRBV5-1 CASSQGQRGQFF TGCGCCAGCAGCCAAGGACAGCGGGGGCAGTTCTTC
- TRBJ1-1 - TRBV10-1 CASSERTGQDTEAFF TGCGCCAGCAGTGAGCGAACAGGGCAGGACACTGAAGCTTTCTTT